This T cell receptor beta chain was profiled in a study of T cell responses to AZD1222 COVID-19 vaccine. Study overall: Researchers grouped second doses given at about 4 or about 12 weeks into one pool. Points from the study as a whole: The reported proportion of spike-specific TCRs targeting unmutated variant regions was nearly half. Spike-specific TCR repertoires showed rising breadth and depth after two AZD1222 doses. Sampling captured repertoires only after the peak T cell response.

Clones were sequenced by immunoSEQ multiplex PCR, and TCRdb holds only the in-frame ones, with some missing. The sample has under 300,000 clones, approximately 93% seen once. Comments on this clone: Antigen unknown.

Germline CDR1 and CDR2: SGHTS and YDEGEE. CDR3 length: 14 residues. V lost 2 bases to trimming and J lost 2 bases, with 9 bases between them. Specimen: peripheral blood, collected on day 0 of AZD1222 vaccination. This sequence originates from an adult in good health. This chain connects TRBV5-8 to TRBJ2-3; D ambiguous. The CDR3 spells CASSFKPTTDTQYF. In DNA, the CDR3 is TGTGCCAGCAGCTTCAAACCCACCACAGATACGCAGTATTTT. Combining the CDR3 with reference TRBV5-8 and TRBJ2-3 gives the whole variable domain EAGVTQSPTHLIKTRGQQATLRCSPISGHTSVYWYQQALGLGLQFLLWYDEGEERNRGNFPPRFSGRQFPNYSSELNVNALELEDSALYLCASSFKPTTDTQYFGPGTRLTVL.